The 3 T cell receptor beta chains presented below share a single source sample, sequenced in a study of shared clonotypes between healthy human individuals. The table came from immunoSEQ multiplex PCR; TCRdb's copy has only in-frame clones and leaves some out. The profile shows around 340,000 clones, less than 85% of them singletons. The sequencing input was memory CD4+ T cells sorted from blood. Indicated subset: CD45RA-negative fraction. All receptors come from a man younger than 45 in good health.

The V gene is TRBV7-9, the J gene TRBJ2-7; TRBD2 matches 12 bases. CDR1 and CDR2 (germline): SEHNR, FQNEAQ (reference sequence). This CDR3 region has 13 residues. V shed 6 bases and J 4 bases; nucleotides not matched to a gene: 1. The CDR3 nucleotides read TGTGCCAGCAGGACTAGCGGGAGTTACGAGCAGTACTTC. Translated: CASRTSGSYEQYF.

This clone was seen a few times. The same CDR3 can be traced to other DNA sequences in this sample. The DNA for the CDR3 is TGCGCCAGCAGCTTGACCCGGGAGACCCAGTACTTC. This translates into CASSLTRETQYF. The V and J genes are TRBV5-1 and TRBJ2-5; D is undetermined. Germline V gene lookup returns CDR1 SGHRS and CDR2 YFSETQ. Trimming left V 1 base short and J 5 bases short, with 6 bases between. There are 12 residues in the CDR3.

The chain carries TRBV19 and TRBJ1-1; TRBD1 is a possible D gene (6 bases). The CDR3 consists of 15 residues. V shed 4 bases and J shed 6 bases, with 18 bases lying between them. Germline V gene sequence: CDR1 LNHDA, CDR2 SQIVND (reference sequence). Here the CDR3 reads CASSSRHGGAAEAFF. The CDR3 DNA reads as TGTGCCAGTAGTAGTAGACACGGGGGGGCCGCTGAAGCTTTCTTT.